In its sample, the clone carrying this TCR beta chain was seen many times. The trim removed 3 bases at V and 4 bases at J, leaving 9 bases unmatched. The CDR3 has 16 amino acids. Germline V CDR1 and CDR2: MNHEY, SMNVEV (reference sequence). TCRdb recomputed calls from the RT-PCR reads with MiXCR, one row per CDR3 protein. The table lists more than 600,000 distinct CDR3 sequences, approximately 15% of them singletons. The V call is TRBV27, the J call TRBJ1-2, with 9 bases that match TRBD1. The material sequenced was memory CD4+ T cells from blood. This TCR was sampled from a female donor in good health, serving as a healthy control. The CDR3 is CASSFIGDRAGYGYTF. The CDR3, as DNA: TGTGCCAGCAGTTTTATCGGGGACAGGGCGGGCTATGGCTACACCTTC.